The next 12 T cell receptor beta chains were all read from a single sample in a study of OX40 agonist ivuxolimab in advanced cancers. Clones were read by immunoSEQ multiplex PCR, and TCRdb kept only the in-frame ones, dropping some. Of 58,000 or so clones in the sample, around 89% were seen once. The sequencing used CD4+ or CD8+ T cells sorted from blood, collected in a trial of the OX40 agonist ivuxolimab. Receptors were obtained from an adult with an advanced solid tumor such as melanoma, head and neck, liver or kidney cancer.

V gene TRBV11-2 combines with J gene TRBJ1-1; perhaps TRBD1 as D (5 bases). CDR1 and CDR2 from the germline V gene are SGHAT and FQNNGV. The CDR3 totals 14 residues. V was clipped by 7 bases and J by 5 bases, with 17 bases between them. CDR3 residues: CASTRGTGRTEAFF. The CDR3 region has the DNA TGTGCCAGCACCCGAGGGACGGGACGGACTGAAGCTTTCTTT.

The chain links TRBV11-2 to TRBJ1-1; D is perhaps TRBD1 (5 bases). CDR1 and CDR2 from the germline V gene are SGHAT and FQNNGV. The CDR3 runs to 14 residues. Deletions cut 7 bases from V and 7 bases from J, with 19 bases between. In DNA form, the CDR3 reads TGTGCCAGCAACGATGGGGGAGCCGTGGTTGAAGCTTTCTTT. Translated: CASNDGGAVVEAFF.

The genes are TRBV28 and TRBJ1-4, with 7 positions matching TRBD1. Germline lookup yields CDR1 MDHEN and CDR2 SYDVKM. The CDR3 length is 14 residues. Unmatched junction bases numbered 4, after V lost 2 bases and J lost 7 bases. CDR3 nucleotide sequence: TGTGCCAGCAGTTTACAGGGGGAGAGTGAAAAACTGTTTTTT. The encoded protein is CASSLQGESEKLFF.

The gene calls are TRBV28 and TRBJ1-5; maybe TRBD1 (5 bases). Trimming pared 4 bases from V and 5 bases from J, leaving 18 bases between. CDR3 length: 16 amino acids. Germline V gives CDR1 MDHEN, CDR2 SYDVKM. This CDR3 reads CASSSDSGDQDQPQHF. CDR3 nucleotides: TGTGCCAGCAGTTCCGACAGTGGGGATCAGGATCAGCCCCAGCATTTT.

The chain is built from TRBV5-4 and TRBJ2-5, with 9 bases that match TRBD2. This CDR3 has 16 residues. Germline CDR1 SGHNT, CDR2 YYREEE (reference sequence). J lost 4 bases, V lost 5 bases, and 12 bases had no gene match. For the CDR3, the DNA is TGTGCCAGCAGACCGGGACTAGCACGAGTGGGAGAGACCCAGTACTTC. Its translation: CASRPGLARVGETQYF.

V is TRBV7-9 and J is TRBJ1-2; D gene unclear. CDR3 size: 13 residues. Per the germline V gene, CDR1 is SEHNR and CDR2 is FQNEAQ (reference sequence). V was trimmed by 4 bases and J by 9 bases, leaving 15 bases between them. The CDR3 loop is CASSSDPVPRYTF. The DNA for the CDR3 is TGTGCCAGCAGCTCCGATCCGGTCCCACGCTACACCTTC.

The chain recombines TRBV15 with TRBJ2-5; D perhaps matches TRBD1 (6 bases). Judging by the DNA end, TRBJ2-7 fits better; the J call may be wrong. The CDR3 spans 14 residues. Germline lookup yields CDR1 LNHNV and CDR2 YYDKDF (reference sequence). The CDR3 reads CATSYSTGAYEQYF. In DNA form, the CDR3 reads TGTGCCACCAGCTACTCGACAGGAGCCTACGAGCAGTACTTC.

The CDR3 reads CASSLKETQYF. Written as DNA, the CDR3 is TGTGCCAGCAGCCTGAAAGAGACCCAGTACTTC. The genes are TRBV11-2 and TRBJ2-5, with D uncertain. This CDR3 comprises 11 residues. Germline values: CDR1 SGHAT, CDR2 FQNNGV. Between the trimmed V and J ends, which lost 5 bases and 3 bases, there was a span of 4 bases.

Only one count was recorded for this clone. The V gene is TRBV28, the J gene TRBJ1-1; TRBD1 might be the D (6 bases). This CDR3 has 14 residues. CDR1 MDHEN and CDR2 SYDVKM come from the germline V gene. Trimming shortened V by 3 bases and J by 1 base, and 9 bases separated the two germline ends. CDR3 bases: TGTGCCAGCAGTTTGGGACACAAGAACACTGAAGCTTTCTTT. Translating gives CASSLGHKNTEAFF.

This clone was counted a few times. The V call is TRBV19, the J call TRBJ1-5; no clear D. The V gene lost 2 bases and the J gene lost 1 base, with 6 bases spanning the gap. Per the germline V gene, CDR1 is LNHDA and CDR2 is SQIVND (reference sequence). There are 14 residues in the CDR3. CDR3 in amino acids: CASSILGSNQPQHF. The CDR3 nucleotides are TGTGCCAGTAGTATACTTGGGAGCAATCAGCCCCAGCATTTT.

The chain recombines TRBV28 with TRBJ1-2; possibly TRBD1 for D (6 bases). The CDR3 totals 13 residues. CDR1 MDHEN and CDR2 SYDVKM come from the germline V gene. V was trimmed by 3 bases and J by 8 bases, leaving 13 bases between them. CDR3 bases: TGTGCCAGCAGTTTGGCCAGGGGTGGAGGCTACACCTTC. Protein sequence: CASSLARGGGYTF.

The gene calls are TRBV7-2 and TRBJ2-3; D not resolved. The CDR3 consists of 12 residues. Germline-derived CDR1 and CDR2 are SGHTA and FQGNSA. The V gene lost 4 bases and the J gene lost 1 base, with 3 bases spanning the gap. The chain's CDR3 is CASSSGTDTQYF. CDR3 coding DNA: TGTGCCAGCAGCTCGGGCACAGATACGCAGTATTTT.